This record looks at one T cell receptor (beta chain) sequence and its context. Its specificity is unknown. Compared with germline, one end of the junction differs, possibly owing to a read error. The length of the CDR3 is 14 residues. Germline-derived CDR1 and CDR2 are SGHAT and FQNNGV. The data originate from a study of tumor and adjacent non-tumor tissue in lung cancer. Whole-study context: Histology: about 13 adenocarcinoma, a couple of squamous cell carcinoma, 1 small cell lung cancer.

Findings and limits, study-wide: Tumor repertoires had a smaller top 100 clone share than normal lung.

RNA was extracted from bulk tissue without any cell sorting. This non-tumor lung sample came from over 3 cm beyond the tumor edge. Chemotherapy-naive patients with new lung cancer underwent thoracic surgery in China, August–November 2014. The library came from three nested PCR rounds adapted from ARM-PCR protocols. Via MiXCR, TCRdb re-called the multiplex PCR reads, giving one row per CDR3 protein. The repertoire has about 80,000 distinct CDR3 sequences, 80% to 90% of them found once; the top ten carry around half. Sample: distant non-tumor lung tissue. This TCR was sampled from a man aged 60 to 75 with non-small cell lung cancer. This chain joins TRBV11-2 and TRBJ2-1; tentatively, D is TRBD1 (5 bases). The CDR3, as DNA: TGTGCCAGCAGCTTAACAGGATTTGAGGATGAGCACTTCTTC. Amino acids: CASSLTGFEDEHFF.